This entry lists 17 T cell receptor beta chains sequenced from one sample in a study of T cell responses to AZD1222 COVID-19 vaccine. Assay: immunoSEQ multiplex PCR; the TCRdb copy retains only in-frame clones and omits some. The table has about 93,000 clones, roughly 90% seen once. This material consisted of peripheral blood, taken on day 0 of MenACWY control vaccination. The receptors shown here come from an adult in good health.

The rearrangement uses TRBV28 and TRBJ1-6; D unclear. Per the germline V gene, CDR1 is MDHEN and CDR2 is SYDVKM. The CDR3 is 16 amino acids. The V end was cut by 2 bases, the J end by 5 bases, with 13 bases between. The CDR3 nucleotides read TGTGCCAGCAGTTTAACTCTTCGGGGTCATAATTCACCCCTCCACTTT. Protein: CASSLTLRGHNSPLHF.

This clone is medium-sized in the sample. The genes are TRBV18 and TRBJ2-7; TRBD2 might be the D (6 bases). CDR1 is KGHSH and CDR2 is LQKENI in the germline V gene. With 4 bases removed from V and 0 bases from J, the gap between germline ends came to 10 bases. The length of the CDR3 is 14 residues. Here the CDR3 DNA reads TGTGCCAGCTCACTAGCGGTGGGCTCCTACGAGCAGTACTTC. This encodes CASSLAVGSYEQYF. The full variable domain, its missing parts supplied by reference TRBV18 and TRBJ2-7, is NAGVMQNPRHLVRRRGQEARLRCSPMKGHSHVYWYRQLPEEGLKFMVYLQKENIIDESGMPKERFSAEFPKEGPSILRIQQVVRGDSAAYFCASSLAVGSYEQYFGPGTRLTVT.

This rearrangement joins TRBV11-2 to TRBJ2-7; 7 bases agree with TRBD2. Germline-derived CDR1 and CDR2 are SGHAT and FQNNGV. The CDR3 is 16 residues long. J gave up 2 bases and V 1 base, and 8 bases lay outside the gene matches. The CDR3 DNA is TGTGCCAGCAGCTTAGCATGGCGGGAGAATACCTACGAGCAGTACTTC. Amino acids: CASSLAWRENTYEQYF.

The CDR3 region has the DNA TGTGCCAGCAGCTTATCTATGAACACTGAAGCTTTCTTT. Protein product: CASSLSMNTEAFF. This chain links TRBV7-2 with TRBJ1-1, with D uncertain. Trimming removed 2 bases from V and 0 bases from J, with 4 bases in between. Looked up from germline, CDR1 is SGHTA and CDR2 is FQGNSA. The CDR3 is 13 residues long. The whole variable domain, filled in from reference TRBV7-2 and TRBJ1-1, reads GAGVSQSPSNKVTEKGKDVELRCDPISGHTALYWYRQSLGQGLEFLIYFQGNSAPDKSGLPSDRFSAERTGGSVSTLTIQRTQQEDSAVYLCASSLSMNTEAFFGQGTRLTVV.

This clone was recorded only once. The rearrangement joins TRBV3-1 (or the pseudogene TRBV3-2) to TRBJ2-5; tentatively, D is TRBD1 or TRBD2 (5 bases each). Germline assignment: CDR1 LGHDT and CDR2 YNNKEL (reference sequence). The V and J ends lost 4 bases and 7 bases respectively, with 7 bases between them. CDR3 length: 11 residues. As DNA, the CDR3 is TGTGCCAGCAGCCGGGACGGGACCCAGTACTTC. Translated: CASSRDGTQYF.

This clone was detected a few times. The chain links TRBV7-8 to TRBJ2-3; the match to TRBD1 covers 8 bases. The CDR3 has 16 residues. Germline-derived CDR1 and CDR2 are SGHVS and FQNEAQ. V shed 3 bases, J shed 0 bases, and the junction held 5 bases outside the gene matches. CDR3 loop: CASSFLGQASTDTQYF. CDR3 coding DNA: TGTGCCAGCAGCTTCCTGGGACAGGCAAGCACAGATACGCAGTATTTT.

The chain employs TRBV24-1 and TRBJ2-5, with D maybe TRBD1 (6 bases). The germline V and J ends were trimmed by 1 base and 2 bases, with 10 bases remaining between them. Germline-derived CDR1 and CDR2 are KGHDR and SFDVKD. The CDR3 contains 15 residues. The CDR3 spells CATSDFTQGQETQYF. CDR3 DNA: TGTGCCACCAGTGATTTCACACAGGGACAAGAGACCCAGTACTTC.

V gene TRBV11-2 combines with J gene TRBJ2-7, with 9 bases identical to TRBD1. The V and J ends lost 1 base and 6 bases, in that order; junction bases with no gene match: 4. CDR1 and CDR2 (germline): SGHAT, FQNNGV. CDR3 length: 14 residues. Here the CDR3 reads CASSLGDRVGEQYF. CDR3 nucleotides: TGTGCCAGCAGCTTAGGGGACAGGGTCGGCGAGCAGTACTTC.

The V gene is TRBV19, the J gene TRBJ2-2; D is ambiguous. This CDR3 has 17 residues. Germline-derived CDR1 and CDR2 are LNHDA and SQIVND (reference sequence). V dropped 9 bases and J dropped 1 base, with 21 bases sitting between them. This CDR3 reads CASNSRIGGMNTGELFF. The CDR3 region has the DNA TGTGCCAGCAACAGCCGTATCGGTGGGATGAACACCGGGGAGCTGTTTTTT.

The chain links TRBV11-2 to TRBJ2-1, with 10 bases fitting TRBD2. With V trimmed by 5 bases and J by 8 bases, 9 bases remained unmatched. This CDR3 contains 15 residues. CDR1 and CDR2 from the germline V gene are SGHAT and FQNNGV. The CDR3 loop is CASSDSSGGVDEQFF. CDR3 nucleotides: TGTGCCAGCAGCGACTCTAGCGGGGGTGTGGATGAGCAGTTCTTC. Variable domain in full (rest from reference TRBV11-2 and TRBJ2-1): EAGVAQSPRYKIIEKRQSVAFWCNPISGHATLYWYQQILGQGPKLLIQFQNNGVVDDSQLPKDRFSAERLKGVDSTLKIQPAKLEDSAVYLCASSDSSGGVDEQFFGPGTRLTVL.

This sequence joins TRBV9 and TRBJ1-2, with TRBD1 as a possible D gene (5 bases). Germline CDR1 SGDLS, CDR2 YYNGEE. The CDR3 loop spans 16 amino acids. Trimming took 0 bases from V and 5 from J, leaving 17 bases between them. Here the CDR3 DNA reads TGTGCCAGCAGCGTAGGCCGAGGACACCCGAGGTATGGCTACACCTTC. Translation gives CASSVGRGHPRYGYTF. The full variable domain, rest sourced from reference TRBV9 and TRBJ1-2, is DSGVTQTPKHLITATGQRVTLRCSPRSGDLSVYWYQQSLDQGLQFLIQYYNGEERAKGNILERFSAQQFPDLHSELNLSSLELGDSALYFCASSVGRGHPRYGYTFGSGTRLTVV.

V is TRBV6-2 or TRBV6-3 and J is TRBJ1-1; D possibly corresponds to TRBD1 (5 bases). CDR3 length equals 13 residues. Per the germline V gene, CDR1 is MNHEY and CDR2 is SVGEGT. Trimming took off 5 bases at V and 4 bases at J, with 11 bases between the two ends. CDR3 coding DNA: TGTGCCAGCAGTCTCGGGGGGGTCACTGAAGCTTTCTTT. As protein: CASSLGGVTEAFF.

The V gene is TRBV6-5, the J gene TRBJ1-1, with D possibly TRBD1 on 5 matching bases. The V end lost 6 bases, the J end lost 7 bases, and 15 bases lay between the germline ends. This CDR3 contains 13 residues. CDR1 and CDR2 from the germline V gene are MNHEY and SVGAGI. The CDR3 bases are TGTGCCAGCAGGCCGGGACCGCGAATTGAAGCTTTCTTT. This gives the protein CASRPGPRIEAFF.

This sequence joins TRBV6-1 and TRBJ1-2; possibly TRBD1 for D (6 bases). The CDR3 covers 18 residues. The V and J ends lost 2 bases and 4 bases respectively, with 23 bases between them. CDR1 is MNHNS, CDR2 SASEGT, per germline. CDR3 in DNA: TGTGCCAGCAGTGAAATGGCAGGGGCGCGTTTGGTTATCTATGGCTACACCTTC. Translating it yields CASSEMAGARLVIYGYTF.

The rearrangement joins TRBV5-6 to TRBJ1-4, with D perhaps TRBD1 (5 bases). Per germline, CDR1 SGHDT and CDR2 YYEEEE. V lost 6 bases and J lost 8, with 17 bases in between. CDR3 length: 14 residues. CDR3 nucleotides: TGTGCCAGCACTAAGGGAGGGGAGTTGGAAAAACTGTTTTTT. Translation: CASTKGGELEKLFF.

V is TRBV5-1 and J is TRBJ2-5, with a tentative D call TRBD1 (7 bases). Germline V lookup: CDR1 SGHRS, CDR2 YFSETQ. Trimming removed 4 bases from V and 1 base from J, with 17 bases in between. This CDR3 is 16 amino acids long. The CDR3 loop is CASSPSQGGSQETQYF. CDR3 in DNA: TGCGCCAGCAGCCCGTCTCAGGGGGGCAGCCAAGAGACCCAGTACTTC.

CDR3 loop: CATPPAVAFF. The CDR3 DNA sequence: TGTGCCACCCCACCCGCGGTGGCTTTCTTT. The chain carries TRBV18 and TRBJ1-1; no reliable D call. Looked up from germline, CDR1 is KGHSH and CDR2 is LQKENI. V lost 10 bases, J lost 11 bases, and 14 bases lay in between. The CDR3 extends over 10 amino acids. Using reference TRBV18 and TRBJ1-1 for the parts outside the CDR3, the full variable domain is NAGVMQNPRHLVRRRGQEARLRCSPMKGHSHVYWYRQLPEEGLKFMVYLQKENIIDESGMPKERFSAEFPKEGPSILRIQQVVRGDSAAYFCATPPAVAFFGQGTRLTVV.